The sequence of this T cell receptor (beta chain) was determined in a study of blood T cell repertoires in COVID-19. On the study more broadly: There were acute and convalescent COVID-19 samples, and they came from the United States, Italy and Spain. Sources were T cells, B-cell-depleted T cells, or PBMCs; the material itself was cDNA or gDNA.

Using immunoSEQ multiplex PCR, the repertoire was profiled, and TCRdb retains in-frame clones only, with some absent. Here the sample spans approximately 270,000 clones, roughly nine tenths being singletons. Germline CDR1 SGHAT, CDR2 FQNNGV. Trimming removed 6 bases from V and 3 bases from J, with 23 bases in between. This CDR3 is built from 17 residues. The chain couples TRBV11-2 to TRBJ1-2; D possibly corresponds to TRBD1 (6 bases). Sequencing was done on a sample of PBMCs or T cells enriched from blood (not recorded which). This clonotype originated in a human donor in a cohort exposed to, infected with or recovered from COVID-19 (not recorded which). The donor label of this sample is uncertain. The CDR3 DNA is TGTGCCAGCAGTCCTATTCGACAGGTACCCCCAGACTATGGCTACACCTTC. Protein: CASSPIRQVPPDYGYTF.